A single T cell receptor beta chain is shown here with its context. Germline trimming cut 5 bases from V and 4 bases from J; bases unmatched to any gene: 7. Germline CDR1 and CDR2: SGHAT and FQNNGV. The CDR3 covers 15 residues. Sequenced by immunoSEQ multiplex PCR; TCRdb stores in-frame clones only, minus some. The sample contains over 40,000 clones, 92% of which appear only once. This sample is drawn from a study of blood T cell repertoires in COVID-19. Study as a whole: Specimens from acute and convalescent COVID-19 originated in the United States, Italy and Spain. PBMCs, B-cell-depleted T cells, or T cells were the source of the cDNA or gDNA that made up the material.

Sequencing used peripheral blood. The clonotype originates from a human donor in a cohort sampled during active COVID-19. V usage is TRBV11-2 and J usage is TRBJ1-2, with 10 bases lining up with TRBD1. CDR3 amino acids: CASSVRQGAVYGYTF. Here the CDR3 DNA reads TGTGCCAGCAGCGTAAGACAGGGGGCTGTCTATGGCTACACCTTC. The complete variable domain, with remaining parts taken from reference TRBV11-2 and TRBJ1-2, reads EAGVAQSPRYKIIEKRQSVAFWCNPISGHATLYWYQQILGQGPKLLIQFQNNGVVDDSQLPKDRFSAERLKGVDSTLKIQPAKLEDSAVYLCASSVRQGAVYGYTFGSGTRLTVV.